This paragraph covers one T cell receptor beta chain sequence. V was trimmed by 8 bases and J by 5 bases, leaving 22 bases between them. Germline CDR1 KGHSH, CDR2 LQKENI. The CDR3 consists of 15 residues. In the study's own analysis: Reference gene primer amplification gave estimated nucleated cell counts. Sequenced by immunoSEQ multiplex PCR; TCRdb stores in-frame clones only, minus some. V, J and clone size reflect that table, while D and trimming were determined from the DNA. Of approximately 150,000 clones listed, roughly 79% are singletons. This record comes from a study of blood T cell repertoires in COVID-19. Study summary: COVID-19 samples collected from the United States, Italy and Spain covered acute and convalescent phases. T cells, B-cell-depleted T cells, or PBMCs provided the cDNA or gDNA that served as material.

This TCR was recovered from a woman in her sixties or seventies with acute or convalescent COVID-19. The chain uses TRBV18 and TRBJ2-7; a weak D match, TRBD1 (6 bases). Source material: peripheral blood. The CDR3 reads CASSVTGSDVNEQYF. The CDR3 DNA sequence: TGTGCCAGCAGCGTCACAGGGTCGGATGTCAACGAGCAGTACTTC.